The clone carrying this TCR beta chain has just a few counts. The antigen remains unidentified. TCRdb re-called the reads through MiXCR, storing one row per CDR3 protein. The data show roughly 150,000 distinct CDR3 sequences, less than 25% seen once. This CDR3 is 14 amino acids long. V shed 5 bases and J 0 bases; nucleotides not matched to a gene: 3. CDR1 is SGHTA and CDR2 is FQGNSA in the germline V gene. The entry originates in a study of T cell repertoires in cytomegalovirus infection. Turning to the study itself: CMV epitopes used comprised recently identified HLA-C-restricted ones and well-studied HLA-B-restricted ones. Based on public TCR beta signatures, there were indications of CMV infection and of a matching HLA type.

General observations from the study: It was HLA-C-restricted CMV-specific TCR beta clonotypes that dominated the response ex vivo. Identification of carriers of CMV plus the relevant HLA was performed using cumulative public TCR beta family frequency.

The material sequenced was CD8+ T cells from cultured PBMCs, taken from culture after CMV antigen stimulation. This rearrangement joins TRBV7-2 to TRBJ2-7; 8 positions agree with TRBD1. The receptor was derived from a human donor in good health (CMV status not recorded). Some clones in this sample may be carry-over from other donors' samples. The CDR3 sequence: CASSATGGSYEQYF. CDR3 DNA sequence: TGTGCCAGCAGCGCCACAGGGGGCTCCTACGAGCAGTACTTC.